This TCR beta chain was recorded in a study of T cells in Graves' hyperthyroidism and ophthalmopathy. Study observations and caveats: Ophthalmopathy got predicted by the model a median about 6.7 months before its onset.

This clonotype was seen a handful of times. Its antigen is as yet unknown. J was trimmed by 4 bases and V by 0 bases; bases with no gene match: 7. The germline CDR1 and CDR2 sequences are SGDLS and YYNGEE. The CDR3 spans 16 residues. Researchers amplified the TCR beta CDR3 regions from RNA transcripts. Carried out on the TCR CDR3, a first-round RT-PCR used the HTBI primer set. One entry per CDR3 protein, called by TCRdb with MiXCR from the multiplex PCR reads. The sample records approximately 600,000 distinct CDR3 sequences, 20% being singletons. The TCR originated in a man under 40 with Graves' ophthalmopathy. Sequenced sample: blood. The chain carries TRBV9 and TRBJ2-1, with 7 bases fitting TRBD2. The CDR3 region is CASSVGGSGAYNEQFF. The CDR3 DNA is TGTGCCAGCAGCGTAGGGGGCAGCGGGGCTTACAATGAGCAGTTCTTC.